This is a list of T cell receptor beta chains from one sample in a study of shared clonotypes between healthy human individuals. TCRdb's copy holds only in-frame clones and misses some; the assay was immunoSEQ multiplex PCR. This table has 2 million to 2.5 million clones, approximately 90% appearing once. The sample taken for sequencing was naive CD4+ T cells from PBMCs. The receptor set was obtained from a man between 18 and 29 years old in good health. Some clones in this sample may be carry-over from other donors' samples. Both conserved end residues are part of each CDR3. Each record gives: CDR3 protein, V gene, clone size, J gene. Size is omitted from some rows. Given values are once, few, many or a class for expanded clones.

cdr3_aa: CASSPTRLAGGADTQYF; v_call: TRBV4-3; clone_size: NA; j_call: TRBJ2-3
cdr3_aa: CASRSGQPVFSGPFNEQYF; v_call: TRBV28; clone_size: NA; j_call: TRBJ2-7
cdr3_aa: CASTNRSSNQPQHF; v_call: TRBV21-1; clone_size: once; j_call: TRBJ1-5
cdr3_aa: CASSPEGGFGTEAFF; v_call: TRBV18; clone_size: few; j_call: TRBJ1-1
cdr3_aa: CATTFWVDQPQHF; v_call: TRBV6-1; clone_size: NA; j_call: TRBJ1-5
cdr3_aa: CASSLLSGGTEAFF; v_call: TRBV6-5; clone_size: NA; j_call: TRBJ1-1
cdr3_aa: CASSLGEGGQPQHF; v_call: TRBV5-1; clone_size: NA; j_call: TRBJ1-5
cdr3_aa: CASSARWGQAFF; v_call: TRBV6-4; clone_size: NA; j_call: TRBJ1-1
cdr3_aa: CASSLTSGNNNEQFF; v_call: TRBV4-1; clone_size: NA; j_call: TRBJ2-1
cdr3_aa: CASSLAVGARYNEQFF; v_call: TRBV5-1; clone_size: NA; j_call: TRBJ2-1
cdr3_aa: CASSLLSGANVLTF; v_call: TRBV5-1; clone_size: NA; j_call: TRBJ2-6
cdr3_aa: CASSPRSGDADTQYF; v_call: TRBV9; clone_size: NA; j_call: TRBJ2-3